This T cell receptor beta chain was found in a study of blood T cell repertoires in COVID-19. On the study more broadly: Collection of acute and convalescent COVID-19 samples took place in the United States, Italy and Spain. T cells, B-cell-depleted T cells, or PBMCs supplied cDNA or gDNA.

Per the original data handling: Reference gene primers were amplified, and this amplification served to estimate nucleated cell counts. Some clones are missing from TCRdb's copy, which holds only in-frame ones; the method was immunoSEQ multiplex PCR. The V and J calls and clone size were taken over from that table, and D and trimming were inferred from the DNA. The repertoire holds some 180,000 clones, with 75% to 85% as singletons. Trimming pared 2 bases from V and 9 bases from J, leaving 9 bases between. The germline gives CDR1 SGHKS, CDR2 YYEKEE (reference sequence). The CDR3 runs to 12 residues. Seattle researchers signed up patients amid active infection and tracked them longitudinally.

The V call is TRBV5-5, the J call TRBJ1-5; D perhaps matches TRBD1 (5 bases). The receptor comes from a woman aged 40 to 50 with COVID-19, enrolled during active disease. The sequenced material came from peripheral blood. This CDR3 reads CASSFGGGPQHF. Here the CDR3 DNA reads TGTGCCAGCAGCTTTGGGGGGGGGCCCCAGCATTTT.